Each of the 10 T cell receptor beta chains below was sequenced from the same sample in a study of a mutant IDH1 vaccine in newly diagnosed glioma. Antigen specificity for these receptors is unknown. TCRdb's table, derived via immunoSEQ multiplex PCR, lists solely in-frame clones and lacks some. Of some 35,000 clones in the sample, over 70% are singletons; the top ten hold roughly 9.8%. Time point given: week 47, end of study. Doses consisted of 300 ug of mutant IDH1 20-mer peptide each, paired with topical imiquimod. Sample: PBMCs, taken from a glioma patient whose treatment included an IDH1 peptide vaccine. The receptors were sampled from a man aged 35 to 55 with glioma.

The chain links TRBV15 to TRBJ2-3; D not resolved. CDR1 is LNHNV, CDR2 YYDKDF, per germline (reference sequence). V was clipped by 0 bases and J by 0 bases, with 10 bases between them. CDR3 length: 16 residues. In DNA form, the CDR3 reads TGTGCCACCAGCAGAGATCTCGCGACTAGCACAGATACGCAGTATTTT. This translates into CATSRDLATSTDTQYF.

V usage is TRBV5-1 and J usage is TRBJ1-5; D remains ambiguous. This CDR3 comprises 15 residues. The V gene lost 4 bases and the J gene lost 1 base, with 12 bases spanning the gap. Per germline, CDR1 SGHRS and CDR2 YFSETQ. CDR3 protein: CASSPEDGSNQPQHF. The CDR3, as DNA: TGCGCCAGCAGCCCCGAGGACGGAAGCAATCAGCCCCAGCATTTT.

The V call is TRBV15, the J call TRBJ2-1; D is perhaps TRBD2 (6 bases). The CDR3 length is 15 residues. The ends were cut back, 1 base at V and 5 bases at J, with 12 bases in the middle. The germline CDR1 and CDR2 sequences are LNHNV and YYDKDF (reference sequence). CDR3 protein: CATSRGGGSNNEQFF. The CDR3 nucleotides read TGTGCCACCAGCAGAGGGGGAGGCAGCAACAATGAGCAGTTCTTC. The whole variable domain, filled in from reference TRBV15 and TRBJ2-1, reads DAMVIQNPRYQVTQFGKPVTLSCSQTLNHNVMYWYQQKSSQAPKLLFHYYDKDFNNEADTPDNFQSRRPNTSFCFLDIRSPGLGDTAMYLCATSRGGGSNNEQFFGPGTRLTVL.

The chain joins TRBV4-1 to TRBJ1-1; D call uncertain. V lost 4 bases and J lost 0, with 9 bases in between. The CDR3 has 14 amino acids. Germline CDR1 is MGHRA and CDR2 is YSYEKL. The CDR3 protein is CASSLQVMNTEAFF. The CDR3, as DNA: TGCGCCAGCAGCCTCCAAGTTATGAACACTGAAGCTTTCTTT.

The genes are TRBV7-9 and TRBJ2-2; no clear D. This CDR3 is built from 13 residues. CDR1 and CDR2 (germline): SEHNR, FQNEAQ (reference sequence). V shed 4 bases and J shed 2 bases, with 5 bases lying between them. DNA for the CDR3: TGTGCCAGCAGCTCCCGCAACACCGGGGAGCTGTTTTTT. It specifies CASSSRNTGELFF.

The J gene is TRBJ2-6, the V gene TRBV2; tentative D call: TRBD2 (6 bases). V gave up 8 bases and J gave up 1 base, with 24 bases separating them. Germline CDR1 is SNHLY and CDR2 is FYNNEI. This CDR3 contains 19 residues. Here the CDR3 DNA reads TGTGCCAGCTCCAATGGGCCCCGGGACTTACTGTCTGGGGCCAACGTCCTGACTTTC. The encoded protein is CASSNGPRDLLSGANVLTF.

The chain has TRBV9 and TRBJ2-7, with D perhaps assigned TRBD1 or TRBD2 (6 bases each). Germline CDR1 reads SGDLS; CDR2 reads YYNGEE. V was clipped by 0 bases and J by 1 base, with 11 bases between them. The CDR3 length is 15 residues. This CDR3 reads CASSVGGAPSYEQYF. The CDR3 DNA reads TGTGCCAGCAGCGTAGGGGGGGCCCCATCCTACGAGCAGTACTTC.

The V gene is TRBV29-1, the J gene TRBJ1-2; D gene uncertain. There are 12 residues in the CDR3. Deletions cut 0 bases from V and 8 bases from J, with 10 bases between. Germline values: CDR1 SQVTM, CDR2 ANQGSEA. In DNA form, the CDR3 reads TGCAGCGTTGAAGATCCGGGATTAGGCTACACCTTC. Its protein is CSVEDPGLGYTF.

The chain carries TRBV10-3 and TRBJ1-1, with D perhaps matching TRBD1 (6 bases). The CDR3 spans 14 residues. V was shortened by 11 bases and J by 5 bases, with 21 bases between the two germline ends. Germline V lookup: CDR1 ENHRY, CDR2 SYGVKD. CDR3 residues: CASGPGGRGTEAFF. The CDR3 DNA sequence: TGTGCCTCCGGTCCGGGGGGCCGGGGGACTGAAGCTTTCTTT.

This chain connects TRBV5-4 to TRBJ1-1, with 11 bases aligning to TRBD1. The CDR3 runs 12 residues. The trim removed 4 bases at V and 11 bases at J, leaving 4 bases unmatched. Germline CDR1 reads SGHNT; CDR2 reads YYREEE (reference sequence). The CDR3, as DNA: TGTGCCAGCAGCCTGGACAGGGGGCGGGCTTTCTTT. Translating it yields CASSLDRGRAFF.